The 30 T cell receptor beta chains below all came from one sample that was sequenced in a study of T cell changes during pregnancy in multiple sclerosis (dated by TCRdb to the late 2010s). Preparation of the library involved the immunoSEQ multiplex PCR assay. In its TCRdb copy, this immuneACCESS table keeps in-frame sequences only and misses some clones. Where compared with another copy, unresolved V genes explain less than half of these, and the others have no known cause. A total of around 70,000 clones appear in this sample, 92% of them only once. Roughly 1.5% of the sample is taken by the ten largest. The sample in question was peripheral blood, obtained after pregnancy. These receptors were obtained from a female donor with multiple sclerosis, enrolled in a pregnancy study.

The rearrangement joins TRBV10-3 to TRBJ2-1; TRBD1 agrees at 8 bases. The CDR3 has 15 amino acids. Germline V gene sequence: CDR1 ENHRY, CDR2 SYGVKD. The V gene end was trimmed by 4 bases and the J gene end by 0 bases; junction bases not matched to a gene: 2. The CDR3 nucleotides are TGTGCCATCAGTGGGACAGGGTACTCCTACAATGAGCAGTTCTTC. This encodes CAISGTGYSYNEQFF.

This chain uses TRBV10-1 with TRBJ2-1, with D possibly TRBD1 on 6 matching bases. Germline V gene data show CDR1 as WNHNN and CDR2 as SYGVQD (reference sequence). V was trimmed by 0 bases and J by 10 bases, leaving 10 bases between them. The CDR3 has 13 residues. DNA for the CDR3: TGCGCCAGCAGTGAGTCTTATACAGGGGAGCAGTTCTTC. It encodes CASSESYTGEQFF.

This clone was seen just once. The chain joins TRBV20-1 to TRBJ1-1; D is unresolved. This CDR3 is built from 11 residues. Germline V gene sequence: CDR1 DFQATT, CDR2 SNEGSKA (reference sequence). V was shortened by 7 bases and J by 5 bases, with 11 bases between the two germline ends. The CDR3 protein is CSVKSNTEAFF. CDR3 nucleotide sequence: TGCAGTGTTAAAAGCAATACTGAAGCTTTCTTT.

The V call is TRBV2, the J call TRBJ1-2, with 9 bases identical to TRBD1. Germline trimming cut 5 bases from V and 10 bases from J; bases unmatched to any gene: 11. Germline V lookup: CDR1 SNHLY, CDR2 FYNNEI. This CDR3 has 14 residues. The CDR3 nucleotides read TGTGCCAGCAGTAGGCAGGGACAGGGAGAGGACTACACCTTC. Amino acid sequence: CASSRQGQGEDYTF.

The chain has TRBV27 and TRBJ2-1; D not resolved. Germline CDR1 is MNHEY and CDR2 is SMNVEV (reference sequence). Trimming took 3 bases from V and 7 from J, leaving 10 bases between them. This CDR3 contains 13 residues. CDR3 protein: CASSFVPDNEQFF. Written as DNA, the CDR3 is TGTGCCAGCAGTTTCGTACCAGATAATGAGCAGTTCTTC.

The J gene is TRBJ2-3, the V gene TRBV5-6; 13 bases match TRBD2. Germline V CDR1 and CDR2: SGHDT, YYEEEE. The trim removed 1 base at V and 4 bases at J, leaving 6 bases unmatched. CDR3 length equals 17 residues. The CDR3 region has the DNA TGTGCCAGCAGCTTGTGGAGACTAGCGGGAGGTTCAGATACGCAGTATTTT. Protein: CASSLWRLAGGSDTQYF.

V gene TRBV2 combines with J gene TRBJ2-3; TRBD2 matches at 8 bases. The CDR3 extends over 14 amino acids. Germline V gives CDR1 SNHLY, CDR2 FYNNEI. J was trimmed by 4 bases and V by 3 bases; bases with no gene match: 3. Here the CDR3 reads CASSDGRAPDTQYF. In nucleotides, the CDR3 is TGTGCCAGCAGTGACGGGAGGGCCCCAGATACGCAGTATTTT. Looking up the rest from reference TRBV2 and TRBJ2-3 gives the full variable domain: EPEVTQTPSHQVTQMGQEVILRCVPISNHLYFYWYRQILGQKVEFLVSFYNNEISEKSEIFDDQFSVERPDGSNFTLKIRSTKLEDSAMYFCASSDGRAPDTQYFGPGTRLTVL.

The V gene is TRBV25-1, the J gene TRBJ1-5, with TRBD1 matching over 7 bases. The CDR3 has 14 amino acids. Germline V gene data show CDR1 as MGHDK and CDR2 as SYGVNS. Losses at the gene ends were 4 bases for V and 3 bases for J; bases not matched to a gene: 3. The CDR3 is CASSGQGINQPQHF. The CDR3 DNA is TGTGCCAGCAGTGGACAGGGAATCAATCAGCCCCAGCATTTT.

The chain employs TRBV27 and TRBJ1-2, with TRBD1 identical over 7 bases. This CDR3 region has 13 residues. Per the germline V gene, CDR1 is MNHEY and CDR2 is SMNVEV (reference sequence). With 2 bases clipped from V and 6 bases from J, the junction kept 3 bases outside the gene matches. The DNA for the CDR3 is TGTGCCAGCAGTTTAACACAGGGGCATGGCTACACCTTC. Its translation: CASSLTQGHGYTF.

The chain combines TRBV7-9 with TRBJ1-2, with D possibly matching TRBD1 (6 bases). Germline CDR1 SEHNR, CDR2 FQNEAQ (reference sequence). The CDR3 loop spans 11 amino acids. The V gene lost 1 base and the J gene lost 14 bases, with 11 bases spanning the gap. CDR3 in DNA: TGTGCCAGCAGCTTAGAGACAGGCGGGACCTTC. As protein: CASSLETGGTF.

The rearrangement joins TRBV11-2 to TRBJ2-3; 10 nucleotides agree with TRBD2. Per germline, CDR1 SGHAT and CDR2 FQNNGV. V was clipped by 1 base and J by 0 bases; unmatched bases: 4. This CDR3 region has 17 residues. The CDR3 DNA is TGTGCCAGCAGCTTAGTCGCTAGCGGGGGAAGCACAGATACGCAGTATTTT. Its translation: CASSLVASGGSTDTQYF.

This chain joins TRBV18 and TRBJ1-2; 11 bases match TRBD1. CDR1 and CDR2 (germline): KGHSH, LQKENI. This CDR3 has 13 residues. V lost 3 bases to trimming and J lost 6 bases; unmatched junction nucleotides: 0. The chain's CDR3 is CASSPGQGDGYTF. CDR3 coding DNA: TGTGCCAGCTCACCGGGACAGGGGGATGGCTACACCTTC. Full variable domain (outside the CDR3, taken from reference TRBV18 and TRBJ1-2): NAGVMQNPRHLVRRRGQEARLRCSPMKGHSHVYWYRQLPEEGLKFMVYLQKENIIDESGMPKERFSAEFPKEGPSILRIQQVVRGDSAAYFCASSPGQGDGYTFGSGTRLTVV.

This sequence joins TRBV10-1 and TRBJ2-5; 7 bases are a match to TRBD1. Unmatched junction bases numbered 13, after V lost 5 bases and J lost 10 bases. This CDR3 is built from 14 residues. CDR1 and CDR2 (germline): WNHNN, SYGVQD (reference sequence). CDR3 in DNA: TGCGCCAGCAGTTCAGGGGGATCCGTTGGGGGCCAGTACTTC. Its translation is CASSSGGSVGGQYF.

This clone was seen once. The chain links TRBV7-6 to TRBJ2-4; TRBD2 matches 14 bases. The germline V gene has CDR1 SGHVS and CDR2 FNYEAQ. V was clipped by 5 bases and J by 8 bases; unmatched bases: 5. The CDR3 totals 15 residues. CDR3 in amino acids: CASSMGLAGDDIQYF. The CDR3 coding sequence is TGTGCCAGCAGCATGGGACTAGCGGGAGACGACATTCAGTACTTC.

In its sample, this clone was seen once. J is TRBJ1-1 and V is TRBV27; 8 bases are a match to TRBD1. The CDR3 covers 16 residues. Germline assignment: CDR1 MNHEY and CDR2 SMNVEV (reference sequence). V shed 6 bases and J 5 bases; nucleotides not matched to a gene: 14. CDR3 nucleotides: TGTGCCAGCAGCCCCACCCCCCGGACAGGGAGGACTGAAGCTTTCTTT. Translating gives CASSPTPRTGRTEAFF.

The chain uses TRBV6-5 and TRBJ2-3; 9 bases are a match to TRBD1. This CDR3 has 13 amino acids. J lost 10 bases, V lost 5 bases, and 7 bases had no gene match. Germline V gene sequence: CDR1 MNHEY, CDR2 SVGAGI. This CDR3 reads CASSRTGVLAQYF. As DNA, the CDR3 is TGTGCCAGCAGTCGGACAGGGGTTTTGGCGCAGTATTTT.

The chain carries TRBV14 and TRBJ1-3; D is ambiguous. V was shortened by 0 bases and J by 4 bases, with 10 bases between the two germline ends. Germline V gene sequence: CDR1 SGHDN, CDR2 FVKESK. The CDR3 contains 15 residues. In DNA, the CDR3 is TGTGCCAGCAGCCAAGATGCGGTTTTAGGAAACACCATATATTTT. This translates into CASSQDAVLGNTIYF. The variable domain in full, completed from reference TRBV14 and TRBJ1-3, reads EAGVTQFPSHSVIEKGQTVTLRCDPISGHDNLYWYRRVMGKEIKFLLHFVKESKQDESGMPNNRFLAERTGGTYSTLKVQPAELEDSGVYFCASSQDAVLGNTIYFGEGSWLTVV.

The chain combines TRBV27 with TRBJ2-1; 12 positions match TRBD2. Looked up from germline, CDR1 is MNHEY and CDR2 is SMNVEV (reference sequence). The CDR3 has 16 amino acids. The junction had 13 bases not matched to a gene; V was cut back by 10 bases and J by 6 bases. CDR3 region: CATGGTSGFWGNEQFF. In DNA form, the CDR3 reads TGTGCCACCGGTGGGACTAGCGGGTTCTGGGGCAATGAGCAGTTCTTC.

This chain links TRBV7-2 with TRBJ1-2, with D perhaps matching TRBD1 (5 bases). This CDR3 is 13 amino acids long. The germline V gene has CDR1 SGHTA and CDR2 FQGNSA. V was shortened by 1 base and J by 4 bases, with 7 bases between the two germline ends. This CDR3 is CASSLGQGYGYTF. CDR3 in DNA: TGTGCCAGCAGCTTAGGGCAGGGCTATGGCTACACCTTC.

This rearrangement joins TRBV28 to TRBJ2-7; possible D gene TRBD1, 6 bases. Trimming left V 5 bases short and J 3 bases short, with 20 bases between. This CDR3 spans 16 amino acids. The germline gives CDR1 MDHEN, CDR2 SYDVKM. CDR3 sequence reads: CASSPHGTPTRYEQYF. CDR3 DNA sequence: TGTGCCAGCAGTCCCCATGGGACACCGACCCGCTACGAGCAGTACTTC.

V is TRBV7-2 and J is TRBJ2-2; D uncertain. The CDR3 length is 15 residues. Germline CDR1 reads SGHTA; CDR2 reads FQGNSA. Trimming removed 3 bases from V and 6 bases from J, with 14 bases in between. This CDR3 reads CASSLGALEAGELFF. DNA for the CDR3: TGTGCCAGCAGCTTGGGTGCCTTAGAGGCCGGGGAGCTGTTTTTT.

The chain has TRBV6-5 and TRBJ2-7, with 9 bases identical to TRBD1. The CDR3 spans 15 residues. Germline V gene sequence: CDR1 MNHEY, CDR2 SVGAGI. Trimming removed 6 bases from V and 3 bases from J; junction bases left unmatched: 9. CDR3 DNA: TGTGCCAGCAGGCGGCACCGGGACAGGGACTACGAGCAGTACTTC. This gives the protein CASRRHRDRDYEQYF.

The V call is TRBV14, the J call TRBJ1-2; D is undetermined. Trimming took off 1 base at V and 0 bases at J, with 6 bases between the two ends. The CDR3 spans 14 residues. The germline V gene has CDR1 SGHDN and CDR2 FVKESK. The DNA for the CDR3 is TGTGCCAGCAGCCAAGGAACGGCTAACTATGGCTACACCTTC. This codes for CASSQGTANYGYTF.

CDR3 amino acids: CASSESRGKQFEANVLTF. DNA for the CDR3: TGCGCCAGCAGTGAGTCAAGGGGTAAACAGTTCGAGGCCAACGTCCTGACTTTC. The rearrangement joins TRBV10-2 to TRBJ2-6; possibly TRBD1 for D (5 bases). Germline CDR1 WSHSY, CDR2 SAAADI. Trimming cost V 0 bases and J 6 bases, with 18 bases left between them. This CDR3 region has 18 residues.

This clone was detected only once. The chain couples TRBV6-1 to TRBJ2-1, with 8 nucleotides matching TRBD2. Germline V CDR1 and CDR2: MNHNS, SASEGT. After removal of 4 bases from V and 6 bases from J, the junction contained 8 bases not matched to a gene. The CDR3 has 15 residues. The CDR3 reads CASSGLSGGPNEQFF. In DNA form, the CDR3 reads TGTGCCAGCAGTGGGTTGTCGGGAGGGCCCAATGAGCAGTTCTTC.

The J gene is TRBJ2-5, the V gene TRBV4-2; 10 positions match TRBD2. V lost 6 bases, J lost 5 bases, and 6 bases stayed unmatched. This CDR3 has 14 amino acids. In germline, CDR1 is LGHNA, CDR2 YNFKEQ. The CDR3 here is CASSASGRGETQYF. CDR3 DNA: TGTGCCAGCAGTGCAAGCGGGAGGGGCGAGACCCAGTACTTC.

The rearrangement links TRBV5-6 to TRBJ2-7; D is ambiguous. Germline-derived CDR1 and CDR2 are SGHDT and YYEEEE. V lost 2 bases to trimming and J lost 3 bases, with 9 bases between them. This CDR3 region has 13 residues. The CDR3 spells CASSFLSGYEQYF. Written as DNA, the CDR3 is TGTGCCAGCAGCTTTCTCTCAGGCTACGAGCAGTACTTC.

The gene calls are TRBV4-1 and TRBJ2-5; possibly TRBD1 for D (5 bases). CDR1 is MGHRA and CDR2 is YSYEKL in the germline V gene. V gave up 0 bases and J gave up 1 base, with 9 bases separating them. The CDR3 contains 15 residues. DNA of the CDR3: TGCGCCAGCAGCCAAGAACAGGCAGGCCAAGAGACCCAGTACTTC. Protein sequence: CASSQEQAGQETQYF.

The V call is TRBV7-2, the J call TRBJ2-3; 12 nucleotides line up with TRBD2. This CDR3 comprises 18 residues. Per the germline V gene, CDR1 is SGHTA and CDR2 is FQGNSA. V was pared by 3 bases and J by 4 bases, with 11 bases of the junction left unmatched. The CDR3: CASSFAQPGLAGADTQYF. The CDR3, as DNA: TGTGCCAGCAGCTTTGCTCAACCGGGACTAGCGGGCGCAGATACGCAGTATTTT.

The rearrangement links TRBV4-1 to TRBJ2-4; the D is unclear. The CDR3 extends over 16 amino acids. Germline CDR1 MGHRA, CDR2 YSYEKL. V lost 1 base and J 0 bases, leaving 10 bases between the germline ends. CDR3 coding DNA: TGCGCCAGCAGCCAAGGATCGGAGTTAGCCAAAAACATTCAGTACTTC. Its protein product is CASSQGSELAKNIQYF.